This T cell receptor (beta chain) was obtained from a study of human T cells and chemical hapten exposure. As for the study in general: Upper back patch tests used 0.01% DPC, scored after 6 days. Per-sample TCR yields varied mainly from small pooled library volume differences. Study results and limitations: Controls had significantly fewer large CDR3 similarity clusters than were formed by expanded TCRs.

The time point is: patch test 3, about 24 weeks after DPC sensitization. Indicated treatment: therapeutic diphenylcyclopropenone sensitization with weekly scalp DPC. Suited to DPC and affected by alopecia, the donors ranged from 18 to 70 years old. TCRdb independently ran MiXCR on the RACE reads; one entry per CDR3 protein. The sample records over 55,000 distinct CDR3 sequences, 9.5% to 15% being singletons. This clonotype showed up many times. Antigen: not known. This clonotype was sampled from a man in his thirties or forties with alopecia areata. Some clones in this sample may be carry-over from other donors' samples. The sample here was whole blood, taken in connection with sensitization to the hapten diphenylcyclopropenone (DPC).

In DNA form, the CDR3 reads TGTGCCAGCAGTTTCTTGAATGAAAAACTGTTTTTT. Encoded protein: CASSFLNEKLFF. The rearrangement uses TRBV6-6 and TRBJ1-4; D is uncertain. This CDR3 has 12 residues. V lost 4 bases and J lost 5, with 5 bases in between. Germline V gives CDR1 MNHNY, CDR2 SVGAGI (reference sequence).